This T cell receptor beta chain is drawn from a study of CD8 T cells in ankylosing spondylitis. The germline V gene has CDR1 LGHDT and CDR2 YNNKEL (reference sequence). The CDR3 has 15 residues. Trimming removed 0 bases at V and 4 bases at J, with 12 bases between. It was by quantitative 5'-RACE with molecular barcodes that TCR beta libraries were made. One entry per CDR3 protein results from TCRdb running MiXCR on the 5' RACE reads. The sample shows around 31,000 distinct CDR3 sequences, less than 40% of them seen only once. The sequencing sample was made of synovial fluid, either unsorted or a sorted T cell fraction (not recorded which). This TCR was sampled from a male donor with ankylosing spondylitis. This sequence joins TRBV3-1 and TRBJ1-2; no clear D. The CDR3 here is CASSQDQTDTYGYTF. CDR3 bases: TGTGCCAGCAGCCAAGACCAGACCGATACCTATGGCTACACCTTC.